This passage covers 21 T cell receptor beta chains from one sample sequenced in a study of cytomegalovirus exposure and HLA in healthy donors (TCRdb year 2017). The library was built by means of the immunoSEQ multiplex PCR assay. The multiplex PCR relied on a mix of 60 forward primers for TCR Vbeta segments and 13 reverse primers for TCR Jbeta segments. TCRdb provides this immuneACCESS table in a form limited to in-frame rearrangements. Some clones are lacking; in checked studies, under half of them reflect an unresolved V gene, and why the rest are absent is not known. The sample table contains some 140,000 clones; only one count was recorded for roughly 80% of them. Roughly 1% of the sample is held by the ten biggest clonotypes. The sample was PBMCs. The receptors here all came from a man between 18 and 35 years old in good health and CMV-seronegative.

CDR3 sequence (DNA): TGCGCCAGCAGCTTGAACGCAGGGATCACCTACGAGCAGTACTTC. Translation gives CASSLNAGITYEQYF. V and J are TRBV5-1 and TRBJ2-7, with D possibly TRBD1 on 5 matching bases. The CDR3 loop spans 15 amino acids. Germline V gives CDR1 SGHRS, CDR2 YFSETQ. With 1 base removed from V and 2 bases from J, the gap between germline ends came to 13 bases.

The V and J genes are TRBV2 and TRBJ1-6; D might be TRBD1 (5 bases). V was shortened by 7 bases and J by 10 bases, with 26 bases between the two germline ends. Germline V gene data show CDR1 as SNHLY and CDR2 as FYNNEI. CDR3 size: 17 residues. The CDR3 loop is CASKEVTLSSGGSPLHF. The CDR3 DNA sequence: TGTGCCAGCAAGGAGGTGACACTCAGCTCCGGGGGGTCACCCCTCCACTTT. Based on the CDR3 plus reference TRBV2 and TRBJ1-6, the full variable domain is EPEVTQTPSHQVTQMGQEVILRCVPISNHLYFYWYRQILGQKVEFLVSFYNNEISEKSEIFDDQFSVERPDGSNFTLKIRSTKLEDSAMYFCASKEVTLSSGGSPLHFGNGTRLTVT.

On this clone itself: The CDR3 end shows no conserved phenylalanine or tryptophan, and so a read error is likely. V gene TRBV7-9 combines with J gene TRBJ1-1, with a possible D match to TRBD1 (6 bases). This CDR3 comprises 14 residues. The V end lost 7 bases, the J end lost 5 bases, and 17 bases lay between the germline ends. Germline loops: CDR1 SEHNR, CDR2 FQNEAQ (reference sequence). The chain's CDR3 is CASTDLDRTTEAFL. The CDR3 nucleotides read TGTGCCAGCACCGACCTCGACAGGACGACTGAAGCTTTCCTT.

This chain links TRBV6-6 with TRBJ2-5; 7 positions match TRBD2. Trimming at V came to 2 bases and at J to 2 bases, leaving 5 bases not matched to a gene. This CDR3 is 15 amino acids long. Per the germline V gene, CDR1 is MNHNY and CDR2 is SVGAGI (reference sequence). CDR3 region: CASSYPGLSQETQYF. The DNA of the CDR3 is TGTGCCAGCAGTTACCCGGGACTATCACAAGAGACCCAGTACTTC.

This clone was counted a single time. Sequence at one end of the junction differs from germline and may be a read error. The genes are TRBV7-9 and TRBJ1-4, with D perhaps TRBD1 (5 bases). The CDR3 runs 14 residues. Germline V gene sequence: CDR1 SEHNR, CDR2 FQNEAQ (reference sequence). In DNA form, the CDR3 reads TGTTCCAGCAGCTACGGAGGGGAAGGTGAAAAACTGTTTTTT. This gives the protein CSSSYGGEGEKLFF. Variable domain in full (rest from reference TRBV7-9 and TRBJ1-4): DTGVSQNPRHKITKRGQNVTFRCDPISEHNRLYWYRQTLGQGPEFLTYFQNEAQLEKSRLLSDRFSAERPKGSFSTLEIQRTEQGDSAMYLCSSSYGGEGEKLFFGSGTQLSVL.

About this clone itself: One end of the junction fails to match germline, which may point to a read error. The chain couples TRBV7-7 to TRBJ2-2; tentative D call: TRBD1 (6 bases). The CDR3 sequence is 14 residues long. The V gene's germline CDR1 is SSHAT and CDR2 FNYEAQ (reference sequence). In nucleotides, the CDR3 is TGTGCTAGCAGCCCCTCAGGGGTGCCCGGGGAGCTGTTTTTT. Amino acid sequence: CASSPSGVPGELFF.

The V gene is TRBV6-1, the J gene TRBJ2-1; 7 nucleotides align to TRBD1. Germline V gene lookup returns CDR1 MNHNS and CDR2 SASEGT. J was trimmed by 2 bases and V by 7 bases; bases with no gene match: 5. The CDR3 length is 14 residues. The CDR3 DNA sequence: TGTGCCAGCACCCGGGACAGTGCCTACAATGAGCAGTTCTTC. Translation: CASTRDSAYNEQFF.

The rearrangement uses TRBV9 and TRBJ1-1, with 8 bases lining up with TRBD1. CDR1 SGDLS and CDR2 YYNGEE come from the germline V gene. CDR3 size: 17 residues. With V trimmed by 0 bases and J by 1 base, 8 bases remained unmatched. CDR3 amino acids: CASSVGIGQGTNTEAFF. CDR3 DNA sequence: TGTGCCAGCAGCGTAGGAATAGGACAGGGCACGAACACTGAAGCTTTCTTT.

CDR3 in amino acids: CSVEDRQINYGYTF. The CDR3 DNA is TGCAGCGTTGAAGACCGACAGATTAACTATGGCTACACCTTC. The gene calls are TRBV29-1 and TRBJ1-2; perhaps TRBD1 as D (5 bases). This CDR3 spans 14 amino acids. V was shortened by 0 bases and J by 1 base, with 9 bases between the two germline ends. The germline V gene has CDR1 SQVTM and CDR2 ANQGSEA.

The chain couples TRBV2 to TRBJ1-3; 7 bases fit TRBD1. Germline lookup yields CDR1 SNHLY and CDR2 FYNNEI. V gave up 6 bases and J gave up 4 bases; unmatched junction bases: 6. The CDR3 has 14 amino acids. CDR3 nucleotides: TGTGCCAGCAGCCCACAGGGGCGCGGAAACACCATATATTTT. It is translated as CASSPQGRGNTIYF.

Only a few counts were recorded for this clone. V usage is TRBV6-5 and J usage is TRBJ1-1; D is ambiguous. V was clipped by 0 bases and J by 4 bases, with 12 bases between them. CDR3 size: 15 residues. Per the germline V gene, CDR1 is MNHEY and CDR2 is SVGAGI. The CDR3 sequence is CASSYSPGRPTEAFF. CDR3 bases: TGTGCCAGCAGTTACTCCCCCGGGAGACCCACTGAAGCTTTCTTT.

CDR3 residues: CAWSLVGQSNQPQHF. CDR3 coding DNA: TGTGCCTGGAGTTTAGTCGGACAGAGCAATCAGCCCCAGCATTTT. The chain joins TRBV30 to TRBJ1-5; a weak D match, TRBD1 (6 bases). This CDR3 spans 15 amino acids. Trimming took 2 bases from V and 1 from J, leaving 12 bases between them. The germline V gene has CDR1 GTSNPN and CDR2 SVGIG (reference sequence).

The V gene is TRBV6-6, the J gene TRBJ2-7, with TRBD2 as a possible D gene (6 bases). CDR3 length equals 13 residues. Germline CDR1 is MNHNY and CDR2 is SVGAGI (reference sequence). Between the trimmed V and J ends, which lost 6 bases and 2 bases, there was a span of 11 bases. For the CDR3, the DNA is TGTGCCAGCAGCCCCCGGGGGACCTACGAGCAGTACTTC. Translation: CASSPRGTYEQYF.

In its sample, this clone was seen once. This rearrangement joins TRBV19 to TRBJ2-2, with D possibly being TRBD2 (5 bases). This CDR3 contains 16 residues. Germline V gene lookup returns CDR1 LNHDA and CDR2 SQIVND (reference sequence). V gave up 6 bases and J gave up 3 bases, with 17 bases separating them. The CDR3 here is CASSTTWTGYTGELFF. CDR3 sequence (DNA): TGTGCCAGTAGCACCACCTGGACGGGGTACACCGGGGAGCTGTTTTTT.

V usage is TRBV19 and J usage is TRBJ2-3, with a weak D call TRBD1 (6 bases). The CDR3 length is 16 residues. From germline, CDR1 is LNHDA and CDR2 SQIVND (reference sequence). V was shortened by 4 bases and J by 5 bases, with 19 bases between the two germline ends. The CDR3 loop reads CASSTNSGTSRDTQYF. CDR3 in DNA: TGTGCCAGTAGTACCAATAGTGGGACATCAAGAGATACGCAGTATTTT.

The rearrangement uses TRBV5-1 and TRBJ2-7; 7 bases line up with TRBD1. This CDR3 has 13 amino acids. The V gene's germline CDR1 is SGHRS and CDR2 YFSETQ. Trimming took 4 bases from V and 5 from J; bases not matched to a gene: 6. This CDR3 reads CASSPFQGDEQYF. CDR3 coding DNA: TGCGCCAGCAGCCCGTTCCAGGGGGACGAGCAGTACTTC.

The chain links TRBV4-3 to TRBJ1-4; a possible D gene is TRBD1 (5 bases). Trimming pared 3 bases from V and 5 bases from J, leaving 13 bases between. Germline-derived CDR1 and CDR2 are LGHNA and YSLEER. This CDR3 comprises 15 residues. The DNA for the CDR3 is TGCGCCAGCAGCCACCGCGGACAACCGAATGAAAAACTGTTTTTT. This codes for CASSHRGQPNEKLFF.

The chain is built from TRBV18 and TRBJ2-7; D perhaps matches TRBD1 (6 bases). Per germline, CDR1 KGHSH and CDR2 LQKENI. This CDR3 is 14 amino acids long. V lost 6 bases, J lost 2 bases, and 14 bases lay in between. The CDR3 spells CASSHDRITYEQYF. The CDR3 DNA reads TGTGCCAGCTCGCACGACAGGATCACCTACGAGCAGTACTTC.

The CDR3 spells CSVVAGGLYEQYF. The CDR3 DNA follows: TGCAGCGTTGTGGCGGGGGGACTCTACGAGCAGTACTTC. The rearrangement joins TRBV29-1 to TRBJ2-7, with 8 bases fitting TRBD2. The ends lost 4 bases at V and 3 bases at J; junction bases unmatched: 5. The CDR3 is made up of 13 amino acids. Germline-derived CDR1 and CDR2 are SQVTM and ANQGSEA.

The gene calls are TRBV6-5 and TRBJ2-4; D is undetermined. Germline V CDR1 and CDR2: MNHEY, SVGAGI. The CDR3 is 13 amino acids. V lost 6 bases and J 8 bases, leaving 14 bases between the germline ends. This CDR3 is CASSPPRLDIQYF. CDR3 DNA: TGTGCCAGCAGCCCCCCCCGGTTGGACATTCAGTACTTC.

The genes are TRBV4-2 and TRBJ2-1, with a possible D match to TRBD1 (6 bases). V lost 2 bases, J lost 2 bases, and 10 bases lay in between. The CDR3 covers 15 residues. Germline V gene sequence: CDR1 LGHNA, CDR2 YNFKEQ. The DNA for the CDR3 is TGTGCCAGCAGCCAAATCCGGGACACCTACAATGAGCAGTTCTTC. Its translation is CASSQIRDTYNEQFF.